Detailed here is one T cell receptor beta chain. This clone came up a few times. Which antigen it targets is not known. Per-base quality was not reported, and no clone a single base away is much larger than it. DNA was extracted from blood mononuclear cells, and the same DNA was used for both TCR and STAT3 sequencing. This entry comes from a study of STAT3 mutations in large granular lymphocyte leukemia (dated by TCRdb to between 2018 and 2021). For the wider study: Canonical activating STAT3 mutations were detected in roughly half of the longitudinally sequenced T-LGLL patients. From an initial cohort of 207 LGL patients, about 19 representative T-LGLL cases were picked for longitudinal TCRbeta and STAT3 sequencing. To reconstruct clonal hierarchy and dynamics, serial deep sequencing of TCRbeta CDR3 and STAT3 was performed in patients with T-cell large granular lymphocyte leukemia. Each patient was sequenced at an average of approximately 4 time points, ranging from 2 to 8 samplings. One or more immunosuppressive therapy regimens were given to more than half of T-LGLL patients, and hematologic response was seen in around two fifths of the treated patients. As controls, the study also included longitudinal sequencing of a couple of patients with natural killer LGL leukemia.

TCRbeta libraries were sequenced on an Illumina MiSeq, and an average of around 41,000 productive templates per sample was obtained. TCRbeta CDR3 libraries were generated with the immunoSEQ assay using multiplex PCR amplification. Per the original workflow: Repertoire diversity was calculated as previously defined, and values close to 0 indicated extremely monoclonal samples. As stored in TCRdb, this immuneACCESS dataset retains in-frame rearrangements with V and J assigned. A fraction of the clones does not appear; measured against another copy, unresolved V genes explain less than half of the discrepancy, and the remainder lacks a known reason. For V, J and clone size, that table is used; D and trimming come from the DNA. Here the sample has approximately 5,000 clones; over 70% occur a single time. Roughly 82% of the sample is in the top ten clones. Study-level results and caveats: The linking of therapy response to changes in TCR clonal burden was complicated by variable intervals between samplings and differing treatment regimens. Every T-LGLL patient showed at least one immunodominant TCRbeta clonotype, and about half showed multiple immunodominant subclonotypes. Persisting codominant clonotypes in some patients meant a small but highly pathogenic clone may have been missed. TCR clonotype switching after therapy was observed in about 35% of the 18 patients, and all newly emerging clones were found to be STAT3 wild type. Because no samples were available when a clone first appeared, clonal expansion was inferred from samplings taken at other points. The burden of the dominant TCR clone was higher than the STAT3 mutant burden in several patients, which suggests that the STAT3 mutation arose secondarily inside a clone that had already expanded.

This clonotype originated in a man aged 40-49 years with T-cell large granular lymphocyte leukemia. Some clones in this sample may be carry-over from other donors' samples. The age is the age at diagnosis. The source material was peripheral blood mononuclear cells.

The CDR3 corresponds to CASSGTGATSTEAFF. The nucleotide sequence reads TGTGCCAGCAGTGGTACAGGGGCGACGAGCACTGAAGCTTTCTTT. The receptor chain draws on TRBV6-1 and TRBJ1-1, with 7 central nucleotides matching TRBD1. Spanning cysteine to phenylalanine, the CDR3 consists of 15 amino acids. Here the CDR3 DNA is all that survives: 45 bases in frame from base 1. CDR1 and CDR2 are drawn from the germline V gene: MNHNS, SASEGT. The junction shows trimming of 4 bases on V and 4 bases on J, and the gene matches do not reach 9 bases of it.